This note documents a single TCR beta chain sequence. Its antigen specificity is not known. No much larger clone exists at a distance of one base, and base qualities are not known. The sample originates from a study of blood T cell repertoires in COVID-19 (dated by TCRdb to 2020 to 2022). Looking at the study overall: Collaborator samples came from the United States, Italy and Spain and covered acute and convalescent phases of COVID-19. The samples were drawn from two sources: the first 160 participants of the ongoing ImmuneRACE study, and approximately 1,300 subjects contributed by 6 global collaborators. Nearly every sample came with metadata listing a de-identified subject ID, COVID-19 status, age in years and sex. Where HLA class I and class II types were available, the types were taken from metadata supplied by the sample provider, not from assay-based typing. The repertoires were released in a freely available public database meant as a resource for research on the immune response to SARS-CoV-2. The material from the prospective study consisted of cDNA or gDNA derived from T cells, B-cell-depleted T cells, or PBMCs. Subjects who had been exposed to COVID-19, were actively infected with it, or had recovered from it provided the deeply sampled blood TCRbeta repertoires that made up the dataset. What the study reported, not specific to this receptor: The quantity of clinical and demographic metadata differed by source and by participant and was supplied without curation.

TCRbeta CDR3 regions were amplified from genomic DNA using the immunoSEQ Assay, a bias-controlled multiplex PCR. The authors' pipeline ran thus. Within the assay, amplification of reference gene primers was used to estimate how many nucleated cells each sample contained. Sequence reads were collapsed and filtered to measure the absolute abundance of every unique TCRbeta CDR3 rearrangement. Productive Simpson clonality was computed per sample as the square root of Simpson's diversity index over productive rearrangements. This is the immuneACCESS table as TCRdb keeps it, with only in-frame sequences that have V and J called. A part of the clones is gone; compared with another copy, unresolved V genes explain less than half, and the rest is unexplained. V and J calls and clone size are those listed in that table; D and trimming were worked out from the DNA. For this sample the table gives 350,000 or so clones, of which roughly 90% were detected only once. In total, the top ten clones hold around 7% of the sample.

The CDR3 sequence holds 14 residues, the cysteine and phenylalanine included. The read is trimmed to its CDR3 DNA, 42 bases read in frame from base 1. V is cut back by 3 bases and J by 6 bases, with 8 bases in the junction unmatched. CDR1 is given as SGDLS and CDR2 as YYNGEE, both from the germline V gene. Whole blood was collected in K2EDTA tubes by collaborating institutions according to the institutions' own protocols. For TCRbeta analysis, collaborators shipped samples in one of three forms: frozen whole blood, isolated PBMCs, or DNA extracted from either of those sample types. The sequence came from a man aged 18-30 years with active or convalescent COVID-19. Sequenced input: peripheral blood. The V and J genes are TRBV9 and TRBJ2-7; 8 bases in the junction line up with TRBD1. The bases are TGTGCCAGCAGCGATGGGACAGGCAGCGTCGAGCAGTACTTC. This codes for CASSDGTGSVEQYF.